This entry is about one TCR beta chain. The antigen this receptor binds is unknown. No much larger clone is present one base from it, and per-base qualities are unavailable. This sample was included in a study of CD8 T cells in Susac syndrome (dated by TCRdb to the late 2010s). Broadly, across the study: Repertoire sequencing was used to test whether CD8+ T cell activation and differentiation in Susac syndrome was antigen driven.

The junction shows trimming of 3 bases on V and 0 bases on J, and the gene matches do not reach 7 bases of it. For CDR1 and CDR2, the germline V gene (reference sequence) lists SGHNT and YYREEE. The CDR3 covers 16 residues, taking in both the cysteine and the phenylalanine. Only the CDR3 part of the read is kept: 48 bases, read in frame from the first base. High-throughput TCR beta sequencing profiled peripheral blood CD8+ and CD4+ T cells from healthy donors, Susac syndrome patients and multiple sclerosis patients. Treatment-naive patients with stable or active relapsing-remitting disease fulfilling revised McDonald criteria were used as multiple sclerosis controls. Bulk CD8+ and CD4+ T cells were purified by magnetic negative isolation, whereas CD8+ TEMRA cells were enriched by FACS. Blood was drawn into EDTA tubes, processed within 24 hours, and PBMCs were isolated by density gradient centrifugation. PBMCs destined for TCR sequencing were cryopreserved in liquid nitrogen and later thawed in a 37 °C water bath. The sorted or isolated CD4+, CD8+ and CD8+ TEMRA cells had a purity of 90% or higher.

The full study reports these points: The TCR sequencing and HLA analysis was acknowledged to have included a relatively small number of individuals.

RNA was extracted using the RNeasy kit, and roughly 0.45 to 1 microgram was reverse transcribed with random hexamers. The immunoSEQ multiplex PCR assay, which covers 54 Vbeta and 13 Jbeta segments, was used to amplify TCR beta CDR3 regions. To correct PCR amplification bias, a synthetic template baseline was used for both primer optimization and computational correction. In the paper's pipeline: Reads were annotated to V, D and J genes per IMGT and analyzed with immunoSEQ Analyzer, keeping only productive sequences. Clonality was calculated as one minus the Shannon entropy normalized by log2 of the number of productive unique sequences. Public and private clones were assessed among the 100 most prevalent clones of each patient and control. Susac-specific clones were defined as absent from healthy and MS cohorts, over a thousand published viral clones and other ImmuneACCESS disease sequences. Starting from the raw public reads, TCRdb applied fastp trimming at Q25, assembled clones with MiXCR and retained in-frame beta chains. Rows are unified per CDR3 protein, each entry keeping the most common DNA and genes. Clone size and V and J calls follow TCRdb, not the original study. The sample table records 120,000 to 150,000 distinct CDR3 sequences; 85% to 95% of these occur just once. About 0.11% of the sample is held by the ten biggest clonotypes.

The V gene is TRBV5-4 and the J gene is TRBJ2-7, with 9 bases aligning to TRBD2. Sequenced: CD4+ T cells from PBMCs. The sequence came from a human donor with multiple sclerosis. The nucleotide sequence reads TGTGCCAGCAGCTCGAACCTAGCGGGAAGCTCCTACGAGCAGTACTTC. This yields the protein CASSSNLAGSSYEQYF. The reference TRBV5-4 and TRBJ2-7 proteins fill in what lies around the CDR3, so the full variable domain reads ETGVTQSPTHLIKTRGQQVTLRCSSQSGHNTVSWYQQALGQGPQFIFQYYREEENGRGNFPPRFSGLQFPNYSSELNVNALELDDSALYLCASSSNLAGSSYEQYFGPGTRLTVT.